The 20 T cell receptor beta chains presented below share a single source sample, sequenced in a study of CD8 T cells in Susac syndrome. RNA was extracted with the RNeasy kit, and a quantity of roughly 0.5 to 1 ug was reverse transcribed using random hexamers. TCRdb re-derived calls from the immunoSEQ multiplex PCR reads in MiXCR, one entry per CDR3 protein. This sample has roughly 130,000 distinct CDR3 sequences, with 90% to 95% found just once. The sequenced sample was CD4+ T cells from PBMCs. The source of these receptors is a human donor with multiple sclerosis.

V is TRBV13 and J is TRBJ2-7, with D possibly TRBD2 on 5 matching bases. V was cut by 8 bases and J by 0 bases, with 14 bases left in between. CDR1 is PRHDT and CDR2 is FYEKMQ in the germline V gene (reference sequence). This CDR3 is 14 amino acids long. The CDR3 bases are TGTGCCAGCCAGAGGGCTACCTACTCCTACGAGCAGTACTTC. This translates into CASQRATYSYEQYF. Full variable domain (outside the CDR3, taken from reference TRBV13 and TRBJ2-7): AAGVIQSPRHLIKEKRETATLKCYPIPRHDTVYWYQQGPGQDPQFLISFYEKMQSDKGSIPDRFSAQQFSDYHSELNMSSLELGDSALYFCASQRATYSYEQYFGPGTRLTVT.

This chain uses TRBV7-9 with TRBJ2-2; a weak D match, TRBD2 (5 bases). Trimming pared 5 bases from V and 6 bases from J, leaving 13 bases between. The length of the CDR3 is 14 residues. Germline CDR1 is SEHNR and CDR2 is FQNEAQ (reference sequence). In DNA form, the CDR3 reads TGTGCCAGCAGCGGACTGTCGGAGGCCGGGGAGCTGTTTTTT. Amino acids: CASSGLSEAGELFF. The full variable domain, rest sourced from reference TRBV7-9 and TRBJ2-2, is DTGVSQNPRHKITKRGQNVTFRCDPISEHNRLYWYRQTLGQGPEFLTYFQNEAQLEKSRLLSDRFSAERPKGSFSTLEIQRTEQGDSAMYLCASSGLSEAGELFFGEGSRLTVL.

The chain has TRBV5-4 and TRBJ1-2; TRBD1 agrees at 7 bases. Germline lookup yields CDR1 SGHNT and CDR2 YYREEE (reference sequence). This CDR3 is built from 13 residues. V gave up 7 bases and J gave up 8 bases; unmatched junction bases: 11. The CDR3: CASQATGARGYTF. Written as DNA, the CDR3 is TGTGCCAGCCAAGCCACAGGGGCTAGAGGCTACACCTTC.

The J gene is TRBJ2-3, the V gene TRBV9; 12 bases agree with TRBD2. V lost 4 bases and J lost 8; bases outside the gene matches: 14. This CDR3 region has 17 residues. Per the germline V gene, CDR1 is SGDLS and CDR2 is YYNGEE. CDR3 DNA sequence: TGTGCCAGCAGCCCACGAAGTCTAGCGGGGGGGTTTGGTACGCAGTATTTT. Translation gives CASSPRSLAGGFGTQYF.

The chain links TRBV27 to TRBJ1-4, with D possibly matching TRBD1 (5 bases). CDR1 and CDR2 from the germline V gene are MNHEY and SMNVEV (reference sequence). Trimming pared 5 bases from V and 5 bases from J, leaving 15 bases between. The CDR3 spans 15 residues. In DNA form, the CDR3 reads TGTGCCAGCAGTCCCTCGGGACGGATAAATGAAAAACTGTTTTTT. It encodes CASSPSGRINEKLFF. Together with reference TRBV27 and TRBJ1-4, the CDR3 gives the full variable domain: EAQVTQNPRYLITVTGKKLTVTCSQNMNHEYMSWYRQDPGLGLRQIYYSMNVEVTDKGDVPEGYKVSRKEKRNFPLILESPSPNQTSLYFCASSPSGRINEKLFFGSGTQLSVL.

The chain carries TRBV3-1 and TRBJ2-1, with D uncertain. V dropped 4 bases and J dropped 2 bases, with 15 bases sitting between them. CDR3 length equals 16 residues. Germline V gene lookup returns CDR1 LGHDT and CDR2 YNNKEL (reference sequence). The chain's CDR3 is CASSRRLPPTYNEQFF. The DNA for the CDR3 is TGTGCCAGCAGCCGACGACTCCCCCCGACCTACAATGAGCAGTTCTTC.

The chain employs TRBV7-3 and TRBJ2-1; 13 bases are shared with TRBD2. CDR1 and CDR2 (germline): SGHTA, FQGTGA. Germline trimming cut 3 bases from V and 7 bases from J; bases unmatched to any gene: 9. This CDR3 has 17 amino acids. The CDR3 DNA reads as TGTGCCAGCAGCTTGACTAGCGGGGGGCTCGGCGGGAATGAGCAGTTCTTC. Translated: CASSLTSGGLGGNEQFF.

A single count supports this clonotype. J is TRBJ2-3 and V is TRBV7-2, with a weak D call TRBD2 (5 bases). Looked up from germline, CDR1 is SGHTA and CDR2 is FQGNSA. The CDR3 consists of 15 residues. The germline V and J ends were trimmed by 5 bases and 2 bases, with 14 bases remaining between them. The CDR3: CASSAFGSLTDTQYF. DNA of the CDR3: TGTGCCAGCAGCGCCTTTGGGAGCCTCACAGATACGCAGTATTTT.

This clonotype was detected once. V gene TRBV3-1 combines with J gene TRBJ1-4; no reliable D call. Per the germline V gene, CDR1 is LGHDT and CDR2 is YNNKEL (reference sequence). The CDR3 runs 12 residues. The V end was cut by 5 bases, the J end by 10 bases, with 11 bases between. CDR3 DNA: TGTGCCAGCAGCAGGATGGGGAGAAAACTGTTTTTT. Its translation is CASSRMGRKLFF.

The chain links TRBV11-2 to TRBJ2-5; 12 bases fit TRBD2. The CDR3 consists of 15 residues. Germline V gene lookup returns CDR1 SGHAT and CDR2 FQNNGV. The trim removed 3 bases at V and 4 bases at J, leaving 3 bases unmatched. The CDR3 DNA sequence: TGTGCCAGCAGCTTTCTAGCGGGGGGGATAGAGACCCAGTACTTC. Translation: CASSFLAGGIETQYF.

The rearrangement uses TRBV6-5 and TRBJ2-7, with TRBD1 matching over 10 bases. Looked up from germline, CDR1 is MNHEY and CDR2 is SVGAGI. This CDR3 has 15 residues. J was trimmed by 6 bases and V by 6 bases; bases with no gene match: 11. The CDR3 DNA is TGTGCCAGCAGGCGACCGGGACAGGGGTCTTTCGAGCAGTACTTC. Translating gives CASRRPGQGSFEQYF.

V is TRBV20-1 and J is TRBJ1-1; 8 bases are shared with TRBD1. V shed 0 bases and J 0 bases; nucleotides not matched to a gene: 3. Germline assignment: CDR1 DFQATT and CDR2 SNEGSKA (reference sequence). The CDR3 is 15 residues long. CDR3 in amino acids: CSARDRDRLNTEAFF. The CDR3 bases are TGCAGTGCTAGAGATCGGGACAGGTTGAACACTGAAGCTTTCTTT.

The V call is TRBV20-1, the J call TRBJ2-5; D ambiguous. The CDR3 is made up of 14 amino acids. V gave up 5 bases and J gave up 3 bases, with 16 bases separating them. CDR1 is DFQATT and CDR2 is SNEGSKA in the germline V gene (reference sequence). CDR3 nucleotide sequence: TGCAGTGCTCGAGTGGAAGGGCTGAAAGAGACCCAGTACTTC. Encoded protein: CSARVEGLKETQYF.

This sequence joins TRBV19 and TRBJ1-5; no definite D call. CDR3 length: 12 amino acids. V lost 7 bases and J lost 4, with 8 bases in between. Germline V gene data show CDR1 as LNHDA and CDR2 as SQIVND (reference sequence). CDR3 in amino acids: CASTAVNQPQHF. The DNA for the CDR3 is TGTGCCAGTACCGCGGTTAATCAGCCCCAGCATTTT.

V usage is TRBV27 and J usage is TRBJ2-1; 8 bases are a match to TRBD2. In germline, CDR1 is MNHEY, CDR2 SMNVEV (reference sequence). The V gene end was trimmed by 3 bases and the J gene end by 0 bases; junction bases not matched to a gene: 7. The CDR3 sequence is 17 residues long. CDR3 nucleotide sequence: TGTGCCAGCAGTTTCCGATTAAGCGGGAGCTCCTACAATGAGCAGTTCTTC. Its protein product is CASSFRLSGSSYNEQFF.

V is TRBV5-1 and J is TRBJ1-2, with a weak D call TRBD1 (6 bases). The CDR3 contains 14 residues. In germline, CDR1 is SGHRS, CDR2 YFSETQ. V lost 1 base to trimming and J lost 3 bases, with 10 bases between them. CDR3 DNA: TGCGCCAGCAGCTTGTTACAGGGCCACTATGGCTACACCTTC. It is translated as CASSLLQGHYGYTF.

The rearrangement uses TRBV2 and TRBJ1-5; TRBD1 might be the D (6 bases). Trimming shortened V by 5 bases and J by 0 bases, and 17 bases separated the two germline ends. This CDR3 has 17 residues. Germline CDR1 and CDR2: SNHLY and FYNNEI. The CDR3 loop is CASSHAGVGVSNQPQHF. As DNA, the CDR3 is TGTGCCAGCAGTCACGCAGGGGTAGGGGTTAGCAATCAGCCCCAGCATTTT.

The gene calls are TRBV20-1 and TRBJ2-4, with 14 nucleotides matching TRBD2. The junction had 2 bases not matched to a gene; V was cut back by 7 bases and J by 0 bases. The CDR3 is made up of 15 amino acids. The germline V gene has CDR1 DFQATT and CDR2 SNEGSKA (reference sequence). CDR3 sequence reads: CSGLAGGRAKNIQYF. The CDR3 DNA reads TGCAGTGGACTAGCGGGAGGGCGAGCCAAAAACATTCAGTACTTC.

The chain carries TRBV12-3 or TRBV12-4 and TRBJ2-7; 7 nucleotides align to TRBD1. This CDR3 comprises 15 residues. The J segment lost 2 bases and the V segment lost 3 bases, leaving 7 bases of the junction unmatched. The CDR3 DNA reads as TGTGCCAGCAGTTTGGAGGTGGGACAGACCTACGAGCAGTACTTC. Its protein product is CASSLEVGQTYEQYF.

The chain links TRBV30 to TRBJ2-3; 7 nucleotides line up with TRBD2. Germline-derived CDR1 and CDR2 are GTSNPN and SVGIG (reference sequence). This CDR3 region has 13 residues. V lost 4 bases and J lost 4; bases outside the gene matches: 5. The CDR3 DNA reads TGTGCCTGGACTAGCGGCCTGGCAGATACGCAGTATTTT. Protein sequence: CAWTSGLADTQYF.